This T cell receptor (beta chain) was recorded in a study of blood T cells in healthy people across ages (dated by TCRdb to between 2014 and 2016). Notes on the research overall: In model experiments, template switching captured roughly one uniquely barcoded TCR beta cDNA molecule for every two T cells. Donors were grouped into four age groups: young (average 16 years), middle-aged (over 35), aged (around 60) and long-lived (around 80). To track age-related changes in TCR beta repertoire diversity, the study relied on deep sequencing normalized with unique cDNA molecular identifiers. Using the same blood draw, the study looked at two additional independent replicas of 1 million unique cDNA reads for two donors, one aged 18 to 30 and the other aged 80 or older. What the work shows at the level of the full study, not this receptor alone: As age increased, observed TCR beta diversity per million T cells dropped in a roughly linear way, and a significant reduction was already evident by age roughly 36. Bulk unsorted PBMC profiling prevented conclusive comparison of naive and antigen-experienced compartments. Because donor CMV infection status was unknown, age-related changes in expanded clonotypes were potentially confounded. Compared with the aged group, the long-lived group had more naive CD4+ T cells, fewer expanded clones and increased TCR diversity, suggesting age selection. The percentage of naive T cells measured by flow cytometry correlated strongly with observed TCR beta diversity. Estimates of total diversity based on one million sequenced T cells were considered lower bounds and underestimates.

Reading the germline V gene (reference sequence) gives CDR1 LNHNV and CDR2 YYDKDF. Trimming removed 0 bases from V and 7 bases from J, leaving 19 bases between the germline ends. Measured from the cysteine to the phenylalanine, the CDR3 is 16 residues long. The retained sequence is limited to the CDR3, 48 bases, with the frame set at the first base. The library was made by 5' RACE. The sample was run on an Illumina HiSeq 2500. A second PCR of 7 to 11 cycles was run with a J-beta primer mix and a sample-barcoded 5' primer. A template-switch 5' adaptor carrying 12 random nucleotides introduced a unique molecular identifier onto each TCR beta cDNA molecule. Each sample yielded at least 2.5 million CDR3-containing paired-end reads. The Mint cDNA synthesis kit, primed by a TRBC-specific oligonucleotide, was used to synthesize first-strand cDNA from all RNA. Following uracil-DNA glycosylase treatment, a first 18-cycle PCR with universal primers M1SS and BC2_uni_R was performed on all cDNA. The paper's processing steps were these. For normalization, 1 million high-quality reads, each with a distinct molecular identifier, were randomly selected from each sample. Reads sharing molecular identifiers were discarded rather than binned into consensus sequences. MiTCR, set to a Q25 quality threshold and the strictest error-elimination algorithm, was used for CDR3 identification, clonotype clustering and error correction. A nonparametric unseen species model using Euler transformation provided a lower-bound estimate of total TCR beta diversity. TCRdb trimmed the raw reads at Q25, called clones with MiXCR and kept productive beta chains. CDR3 protein sequences are deduplicated, and each keeps its most common genes and DNA. Here the V and J calls rest on TCRdb's processing, not on the authors' analysis. A total of some 1,000,000 distinct CDR3 sequences appear in this sample, around 27% of them only once. Clones ranked in the top ten supply about 0.8% of the sample.

There are a few counts of this clonotype. Its antigen target is currently unknown. Base qualities are missing; no much larger clone stands one base away. The approximately 39 donors, aged about 6 to 95 years, were systemically healthy Caucasian individuals from Russia. Each donor gave approximately 10 milliliters of peripheral blood, collected into EDTA-treated Vacutainer tubes. Ficoll-Paque density-gradient centrifugation was used to isolate PBMCs, with at least 6 million per sample. Total RNA was extracted from PBMCs with Trizol reagent, with at least 6 micrograms obtained per sample. The percentages of naive CD45RAhigh/CD27high T cells were determined by flow cytometry on a PBMC aliquot from every donor. These data are also associated with another study on T cells of mothers and their children. The second paper further reports: The donors were nine systemically healthy Caucasian individuals, made up of three mothers and their six children. cDNA synthesis used all of the extracted RNA, with roughly 1.5 ug of RNA in each 15 ul reaction. In the second PCR, the M1S primer introduced both the sample barcodes and 2-4 random nucleotides. More than 8 million TCR beta CDR3 reads were obtained from each mother, and some 3 million reads were obtained from each child. Thymic selection similarly shapes TCR recombination output in related and unrelated pairs, with minor effect from inherited differences. Normalized repertoire overlap was always slightly but never significantly higher in related than unrelated mother-child pairs. Persistent microchimeric T cell clones were not detected, at a sensitivity of roughly 100 clones per million clonotypes. Deep NGS was used in the study to compare the TCR beta repertoires of mothers and children and to look for features that separate related mother-child pairs from unrelated individuals. The mean age was roughly 36 +/- 4 years for the mothers and approximately 11 +/- 4 years for the children. After adapters were ligated using NEBNext reagents, the libraries underwent 100+100 nt paired-end sequencing on an Illumina HiSeq 2000. To avoid cross-contamination, the mother libraries and the child libraries were prepared a month apart and sequenced in separate runs. Between roughly 450,000 and 2,000,000 distinct TCR beta clonotypes were identified per donor. Naive TCR beta clonotypes were estimated from low-frequency clonotypes matched to each donor's FACS-determined naive share, without sorting.

The TCR was taken from a girl aged 2 to 9 in good health. This receptor chain uses TRBV15 and TRBJ2-7; matching of 5 bases hints at TRBD1 as the D gene. Material for sequencing was blood. The bases are TGTGCCACCAGCAGAGATAGGGGTACGACGAGAACTGAGCAGTACTTC. This translates into CATSRDRGTTRTEQYF. Here the CDR3 is joined to the reference TRBV15 and TRBJ2-7 genes, and the full variable domain is: DAMVIQNPRYQVTQFGKPVTLSCSQTLNHNVMYWYQQKSSQAPKLLFHYYDKDFNNEADTPDNFQSRRPNTSFCFLDIRSPGLGDTAMYLCATSRDRGTTRTEQYFGPGTRLTVT.